This TCR beta chain derives from a study of graft-versus-host responses after intestinal transplantation. Overall study context: Anti-thymocyte globulin induction was given to all recipients, followed by tacrolimus and steroids for around three years. Study conclusions and caveats: GvH clones detected in recipient marrow included some appearing first in ileum or blood.

On this clone itself: Antigen specificity is unknown.

Profiling relied on immunoSEQ multiplex PCR, and the TCRdb table lists in-frame clones only, not all of them. The sample has under 45,000 clones; 80% to 95% are singletons. V gave up 6 bases and J gave up 1 base, with 15 bases separating them. CDR1 is SNHLY, CDR2 FYNNEI, per germline. This CDR3 is built from 15 residues. This chain joins TRBV2 and TRBJ2-5; D is possibly TRBD1 (6 bases). The TCR was taken from a human patient who received an intestinal transplant, so some T cells may come from the graft donor. The sequenced sample was PBMCs, obtained approximately 100 weeks after intestinal transplantation. CDR3 nucleotides: TGTGCCAGCAGACGCTTCGGGACACTCCAAGAGACCCAGTACTTC. Amino acids: CASRRFGTLQETQYF. Filled out from reference TRBV2 and TRBJ2-5, the complete variable domain reads EPEVTQTPSHQVTQMGQEVILRCVPISNHLYFYWYRQILGQKVEFLVSFYNNEISEKSEIFDDQFSVERPDGSNFTLKIRSTKLEDSAMYFCASRRFGTLQETQYFGPGTRLLVL.